This T cell receptor beta chain was identified during a study of blood T cell repertoires in COVID-19. For the study at large: There were acute and convalescent COVID-19 samples, and they came from the United States, Italy and Spain.

Germline CDR1 is MNHEY and CDR2 is SMNVEV (reference sequence). V was shortened by 5 bases and J by 2 bases, with 10 bases between the two germline ends. This CDR3 region has 14 residues. Assay: immunoSEQ multiplex PCR; the TCRdb copy retains only in-frame clones and omits some. The profile covers hundreds of thousands of clones, with less than 85% appearing a single time and less than 4% taken by the ten largest. The TCR sequence derives from an elderly woman with acute or convalescent COVID-19. Sequencing was carried out using peripheral blood. The J gene is TRBJ1-5, the V gene TRBV27; D not certain. Here the CDR3 reads CASSRLGGNQPQHF. The DNA for the CDR3 is TGTGCCAGCAGTAGACTCGGGGGCAATCAGCCCCAGCATTTT.